The rows below give T cell receptor beta chains drawn from one sample of a study of T cell repertoires in cytomegalovirus infection. TCRdb fed the reads into MiXCR, producing one record per CDR3 protein. Among over 120,000 distinct CDR3 sequences listed, roughly 32% were seen once. No antigens are known for them. The sample was CD8+ T cells from cultured PBMCs, taken from culture after CMV antigen stimulation. These receptors all come from a human donor in good health (CMV status not recorded). Some clones in this sample may be carry-over from other donors' samples. The CDR3 runs from the conserved cysteine through the conserved F or W. D genes are given only for firm matches. Clone sizes are given selectively: once, few, many, or a class where the clone is expanded.

v_call	clone_size	j_call	d_call	cdr3_length	cdr3_nt	cdr3_aa
TRBV7-3	many	TRBJ2-2	-	12	TGTGCCAGCAGCCGCAGGGGCGGGGAGCTGTTTTTT	CASSRRGGELFF
TRBV7-2	-	TRBJ1-2	TRBD1	16	TGTGCCAGCAGCTTAGCGCTGGCAGGGGGGACCTATGGCTACACCTTC	CASSLALAGGTYGYTF
TRBV7-8	many	TRBJ1-1	TRBD1	14	TGTGCCAGCAGCTTAGGGGACAGTGACACTGAAGCTTTCTTT	CASSLGDSDTEAFF
TRBV12-3/TRBV12-4	many	TRBJ2-1	-	14	TGTGCCAGCAGAGACGGGAAAGGAGGTAATGAGCAGTTCTTC	CASRDGKGGNEQFF
TRBV20-1	-	TRBJ2-7	-	15	TGCAGTGCTAGAGATGCTCGGGGGGCCTCCTACGAGCAGTACTTC	CSARDARGASYEQYF
TRBV15	-	TRBJ2-1	-	13	TGTGCCACCAGCCCCCGGTGGAACAATGAGCAGTTCTTC	CATSPRWNNEQFF
TRBV28	-	TRBJ2-3	TRBD2	14	TGTGCGGCAGGAGGGCGGGGGGCCACAGATACGCAGTATTTT	CAAGGRGATDTQYF
TRBV6-5	few	TRBJ1-5	-	14	TGTGCCAGCAGTTACTCGTTTAGCAATCAGCCCCAGCATTTT	CASSYSFSNQPQHF
TRBV9	-	TRBJ1-2	TRBD1	13	TGTGCCAGCAGCGGAACAGGGGAAGATGGCTACACCTTC	CASSGTGEDGYTF
TRBV5-6	few	TRBJ1-6	-	14	TGTGCCAGCAGCTCAACAGGGAGTTATTCACCCCTCCACTTT	CASSSTGSYSPLHF
TRBV7-9	-	TRBJ2-7	TRBD1	14	TGTGCCAGCAGCTTAGAAGGGGGCTACCGCGAGCAGTACTTC	CASSLEGGYREQYF
TRBV29-1	-	TRBJ2-5	TRBD2	15	TGCAGCGTTGAGGGCGAGCGGGGCCCCCAAGAGACCCAGTACTTC	CSVEGERGPQETQYF
TRBV2	-	TRBJ2-3	TRBD1	13	TGTGCCAGCAGACGGACAGGGGGCGAACAATTGTATTTT	CASRRTGGEQLYF
TRBV5-6	medium-sized	TRBJ1-1	-	14	TGTGCCAGCAGCTTGTTCGGGATGAACACTGAAGCTTTCTTT	CASSLFGMNTEAFF
TRBV19	few	TRBJ2-3	-	14	TGTGCCAGTGGAGAAAACAGCTACACAGATACGCAGTATTTT	CASGENSYTDTQYF
TRBV6-5	-	TRBJ1-6	-	15	TGTGCCAGCAGTTACTCCGAAGGGGATCGTGCACCCCTCCACTTT	CASSYSEGDRAPLHF
TRBV27	-	TRBJ1-6	-	14	TGTGCCAGCAGCCTGAAGGTCTATAATTCACCCCTCCACTTT	CASSLKVYNSPLHF
TRBV27	-	TRBJ2-7	-	12	TGTGCCAGCAGTTCAGCGGCGGGCGAGCAGTACTTC	CASSSAAGEQYF
TRBV28	few	TRBJ2-7	-	14	TGTGCCAGCAGTTTCGGCACGGCAGTCGGCGAGCAGTACTTC	CASSFGTAVGEQYF
TRBV9	-	TRBJ2-3	-	15	TGTGCCAGCAGCGTTTCCTATCTTAGGACAGATACGCAGTATTTT	CASSVSYLRTDTQYF
TRBV9	many	TRBJ2-5	TRBD1	17	TGTGCCAGCAGCGAAGGGACAGGCCAAGACCTTGCGGAGACCCAGTACTTC	CASSEGTGQDLAETQYF
TRBV12-3/TRBV12-4	-	TRBJ2-7	-	13	TGTGCCAGCAGTATCCCCGGGAGCTACGAGCAGTACTTC	CASSIPGSYEQYF
TRBV27	-	TRBJ1-2	-	14	TGTGCCAGCAGTTTAAAGGGGAGTAGCTATGGCTACACCTTC	CASSLKGSSYGYTF
TRBV11-1	few	TRBJ2-7	-	15	TGTGCCAGCAGCTTATTCCCAGTCGTATCCTACGAGCAGTACTTC	CASSLFPVVSYEQYF
TRBV7-2	few	TRBJ2-5	-	12	TGTGCCAGCAGCCCCGGGACCACGACCCAGTACTTC	CASSPGTTTQYF
TRBV25-1	few	TRBJ1-2	-	13	TGTGCCAGCAGTAAAAAACAGGGCTATGGCTACACCTTC	CASSKKQGYGYTF
TRBV19	once	TRBJ2-7	-	15	TGTGCCAGTAGTATGGGGACATCGGTGAGGAACGAGCAGTACTTC	CASSMGTSVRNEQYF
TRBV6-1	-	TRBJ2-6	-	16	TGTGCCAGCAGTGAATGGGTGGGTCCCGGGACCAACGTCCTGACTTTC	CASSEWVGPGTNVLTF
TRBV12-3/TRBV12-4	few	TRBJ1-1	-	14	TGTGCCAGCAGTTTACTAGAAAAGAACACTGAAGCTTTCTTT	CASSLLEKNTEAFF
TRBV24-1	-	TRBJ2-2	-	14	TGTGCCACCAGTGATTTAGGCAACACCGGGGAGCTGTTTTTT	CATSDLGNTGELFF